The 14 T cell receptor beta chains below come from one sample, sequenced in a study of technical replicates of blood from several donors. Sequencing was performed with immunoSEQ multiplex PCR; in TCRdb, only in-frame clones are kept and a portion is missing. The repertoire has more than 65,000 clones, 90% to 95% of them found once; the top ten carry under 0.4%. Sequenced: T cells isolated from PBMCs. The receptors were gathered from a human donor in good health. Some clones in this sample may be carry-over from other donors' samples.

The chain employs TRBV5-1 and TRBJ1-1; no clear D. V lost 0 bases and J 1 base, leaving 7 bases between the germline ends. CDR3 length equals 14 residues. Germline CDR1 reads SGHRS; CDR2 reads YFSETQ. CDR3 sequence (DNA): TGCGCCAGCAGCTTGGTCGCGGGGAACACTGAAGCTTTCTTT. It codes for CASSLVAGNTEAFF.

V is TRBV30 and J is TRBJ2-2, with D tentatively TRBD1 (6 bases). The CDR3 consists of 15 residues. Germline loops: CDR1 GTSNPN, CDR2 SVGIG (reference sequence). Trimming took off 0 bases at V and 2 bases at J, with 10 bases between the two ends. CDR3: CAWSVNRANTGELFF. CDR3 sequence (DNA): TGTGCCTGGAGTGTAAACAGGGCTAACACCGGGGAGCTGTTTTTT.

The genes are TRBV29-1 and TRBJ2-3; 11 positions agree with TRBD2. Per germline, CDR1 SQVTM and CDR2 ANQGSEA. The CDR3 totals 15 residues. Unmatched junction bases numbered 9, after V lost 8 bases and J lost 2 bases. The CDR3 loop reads CSLRSGLADTDTQYF. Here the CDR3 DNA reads TGCAGCCTCCGTTCGGGACTAGCGGACACAGATACGCAGTATTTT.

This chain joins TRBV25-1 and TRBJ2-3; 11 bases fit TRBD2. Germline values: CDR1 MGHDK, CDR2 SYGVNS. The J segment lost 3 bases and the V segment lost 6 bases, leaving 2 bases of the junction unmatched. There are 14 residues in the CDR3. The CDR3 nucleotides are TGTGCCAGCAGCTTAGCGGGAGGGACAGATACGCAGTATTTT. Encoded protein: CASSLAGGTDTQYF.

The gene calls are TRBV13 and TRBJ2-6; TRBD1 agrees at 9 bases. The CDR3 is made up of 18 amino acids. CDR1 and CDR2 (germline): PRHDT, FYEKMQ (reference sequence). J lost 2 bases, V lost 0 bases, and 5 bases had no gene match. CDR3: CASSLGQGATAGANVLTF. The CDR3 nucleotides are TGTGCCAGCAGCTTAGGACAGGGGGCGACGGCTGGGGCCAACGTCCTGACTTTC.

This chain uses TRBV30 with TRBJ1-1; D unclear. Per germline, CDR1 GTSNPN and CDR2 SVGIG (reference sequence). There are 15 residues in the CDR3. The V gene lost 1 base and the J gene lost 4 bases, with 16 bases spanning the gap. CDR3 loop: CAWSGDTVLGTEAFF. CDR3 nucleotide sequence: TGTGCCTGGAGTGGAGACACAGTATTGGGCACTGAAGCTTTCTTT.

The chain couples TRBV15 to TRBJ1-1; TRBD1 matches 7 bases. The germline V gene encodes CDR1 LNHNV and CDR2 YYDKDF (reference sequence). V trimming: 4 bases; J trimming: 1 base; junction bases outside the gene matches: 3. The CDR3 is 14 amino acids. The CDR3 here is CATSINRGNTEAFF. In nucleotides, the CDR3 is TGTGCCACCAGCATAAACAGGGGGAACACTGAAGCTTTCTTT.

DNA for the CDR3: TGTGCCAGCAGCGGTGGACTTTGGGTTAGCACAGATACGCAGTATTTT. The encoded protein is CASSGGLWVSTDTQYF. This rearrangement joins TRBV7-8 to TRBJ2-3, with D perhaps TRBD2 (5 bases). The germline CDR1 and CDR2 sequences are SGHVS and FQNEAQ. V lost 5 bases and J 0 bases, leaving 15 bases between the germline ends. The CDR3 consists of 16 residues.

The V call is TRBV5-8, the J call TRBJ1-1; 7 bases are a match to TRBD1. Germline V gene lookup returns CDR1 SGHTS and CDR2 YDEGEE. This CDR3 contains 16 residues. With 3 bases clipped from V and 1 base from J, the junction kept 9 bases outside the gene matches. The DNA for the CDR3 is TGTGCCAGCAGCTCGATCCCGGGACAGACGAACACTGAAGCTTTCTTT. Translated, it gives CASSSIPGQTNTEAFF.

The DNA for the CDR3 is TGTGCCAGCAGTGACAGAAGACTTAATGAAAAACTGTTTTTT. Its protein is CASSDRRLNEKLFF. The chain is built from TRBV2 and TRBJ1-4, with D hard to call. The CDR3 extends over 14 amino acids. Trimming cost V 3 bases and J 4 bases, with 9 bases left between them. The V gene's germline CDR1 is SNHLY and CDR2 FYNNEI.

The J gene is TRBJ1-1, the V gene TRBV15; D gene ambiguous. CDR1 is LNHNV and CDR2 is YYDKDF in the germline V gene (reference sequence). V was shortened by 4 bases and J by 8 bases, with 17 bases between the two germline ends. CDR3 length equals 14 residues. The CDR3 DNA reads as TGTGCCACCAGCACCGACACTTCCTTCTGGGAAGCTTTCTTT. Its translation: CATSTDTSFWEAFF.

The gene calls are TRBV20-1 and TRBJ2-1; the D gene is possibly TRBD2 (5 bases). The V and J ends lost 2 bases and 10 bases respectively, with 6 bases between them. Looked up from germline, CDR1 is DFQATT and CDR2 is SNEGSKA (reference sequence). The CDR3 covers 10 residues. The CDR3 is CSARRREQFF. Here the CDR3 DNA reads TGCAGTGCTAGAAGGAGGGAGCAGTTCTTC.

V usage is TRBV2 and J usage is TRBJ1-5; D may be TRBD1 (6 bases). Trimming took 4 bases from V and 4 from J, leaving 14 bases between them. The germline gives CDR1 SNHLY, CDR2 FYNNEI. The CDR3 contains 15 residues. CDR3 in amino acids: CASSATQGGNQPQHF. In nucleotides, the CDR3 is TGTGCCAGCAGTGCGACACAGGGAGGGAATCAGCCCCAGCATTTT.

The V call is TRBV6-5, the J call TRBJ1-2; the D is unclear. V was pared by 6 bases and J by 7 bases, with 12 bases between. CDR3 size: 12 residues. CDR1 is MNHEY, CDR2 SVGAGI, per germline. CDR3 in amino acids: CASRLGLSGYTF. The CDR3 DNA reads TGTGCCAGCAGACTAGGACTGAGTGGCTACACCTTC.